This is a list of T cell receptor beta chains from one sample in a study of cytomegalovirus exposure and HLA in healthy donors. Sequencing used immunoSEQ multiplex PCR; TCRdb keeps in-frame clones, though not all of them. The sample lists 150,000 to 200,000 clones, more than 75% occurring once. Sequenced: PBMCs. These receptors all come from a man between 18 and 29 years old in good health and CMV-seropositive. The conserved cysteine and the conserved F or W are not part of the CDR3 here. Size is stated for part of the rows, as once, few or many counts, or as a class when the clone is expanded.

TRBV7-8,TRBJ2-5,-,ASSQTAGATQETQY
TRBV28,TRBJ1-5,-,ASSLRGYSNQPQH
TRBV28,TRBJ2-7,once,ASSPSGGPGEQY
TRBV4-3,TRBJ1-4,once,ASSQVGGILEKLF
TRBV7-6,TRBJ2-7,-,ASSLGASSTSYEQY
TRBV9,TRBJ2-7,-,ASSAGAGEQY
TRBV27,TRBJ2-7,-,ASSPRGIYYEQY
TRBV6-1,TRBJ1-3,-,ASSTGTAGNTIY
TRBV28,TRBJ1-3,-,ASSPQGFGTGNTIY
TRBV6-1,TRBJ2-3,-,ASSDGGDSTDTQY
TRBV4-3,TRBJ2-1,-,ASSQDRGLSYNEQF
TRBV7-2,TRBJ2-3,-,ASSSLRTDTQY
TRBV4-2,TRBJ1-1,-,ASSQERQGDTEAF
TRBV7-2,TRBJ1-5,-,ASSLAGGDQPQH
TRBV10-2,TRBJ2-7,-,ASSQLMGSGRTYEQY
TRBV6-5,TRBJ2-7,-,ASQGTGEYEQY
TRBV11-2,TRBJ1-2,-,ASSAATGPLSYGYT
TRBV5-1,TRBJ2-3,-,ASRPLAGSTDTQY
TRBV4-2,TRBJ1-2,-,ASSQDRDRVGGYT
TRBV5-6,TRBJ2-7,few,ASTRRVSYEQY
TRBV7-8,TRBJ1-2,once,ASRPRVVRGYT
TRBV11-2,TRBJ2-5,-,ASSLTGEETQY
TRBV27,TRBJ2-3,-,ASSPIWRSGTDTQY
TRBV4-3,TRBJ2-2,-,ASSQDSLAGDLTGELF
TRBV7-8,TRBJ1-2,few,ASSLGAGGNYGYT
TRBV11-2,TRBJ1-2,-,ASSLGLGSGYT
TRBV10-3,TRBJ2-1,-,AISERTRGGNEQF
TRBV14,TRBJ2-1,-,ASSRRDRGHDEQF
TRBV7-9,TRBJ2-5,-,ASSLNRVGGIPGTQY
TRBV28,TRBJ2-5,-,ASSWRQGSQETQY
TRBV2,TRBJ1-1,-,ASNLRGEAF
TRBV19,TRBJ2-1,-,ATEIWGDAGAAKQF
TRBV18,TRBJ2-7,-,ASSPRTVSGSYEQY
TRBV5-1,TRBJ2-7,-,ASSLAGQGYEQY
TRBV7-7,TRBJ2-5,-,ASSLGPGSGETQY
TRBV6-5,TRBJ1-1,-,ASSYQQSGVAEAF
TRBV6-6,TRBJ2-6,-,ASSWGVGPGANVLT
TRBV5-1,TRBJ2-3,few,ASSLETSAGADTQY
TRBV6-6,TRBJ2-7,-,ASSPAGQGVYEQY
TRBV7-9,TRBJ2-2,few,ASSPQGTGELF
TRBV6-4,TRBJ1-2,-,ASVFGHNYGYT
TRBV6-4,TRBJ2-1,few,ASSDSAGGNNEQF
TRBV21-1,TRBJ2-4,-,ASSKARLAKNIQY
TRBV28,TRBJ2-2,-,ASAVATGELF
TRBV10-3,TRBJ2-5,-,AIAVAPEGTQY
TRBV9,TRBJ2-1,-,ASSVRLAGSPYNEQF
TRBV4-2,TRBJ2-6,few,ASSQAEGSGANVLT
TRBV28,TRBJ2-1,-,ASSRGGTSGGWQF
TRBV2,TRBJ1-1,-,ASGGDGAF
TRBV6-5,TRBJ2-7,-,ASSTPGYYEQY
TRBV7-6,TRBJ1-4,-,ASTPTRGTNEKLF
TRBV5-1,TRBJ2-1,-,ASRLGQGYNEQF
TRBV7-2,TRBJ1-2,-,ASSSGQLANYGYT
TRBV7-8,TRBJ1-5,once,ASSDTLRDRPQPQH
TRBV7-3,TRBJ2-1,once,ASSSGADEQF
TRBV11-2,TRBJ2-7,-,ASSLGSYEQY
TRBV6-5,TRBJ2-1,-,ASRLRRDSLGEQF
TRBV11-3,TRBJ2-1,-,ASSLSRLAGLNEQF